The 26 T cell receptor beta chains below all came from one sample that was sequenced in a study of cytomegalovirus exposure and HLA in healthy donors. The PCR used 60 Vbeta and 13 Jbeta primers. Measured with immunoSEQ multiplex PCR; TCRdb has only the in-frame clones, and not every one. The sample holds tens of thousands of clones; over 70% are singletons and the top ten take roughly an eighth. Source material: PBMCs. These receptors originate from a human donor in good health.

This clone was observed once. V and J are TRBV10-1 and TRBJ2-1, with 9 bases aligning to TRBD1. The germline CDR1 and CDR2 sequences are WNHNN and SYGVQD (reference sequence). The CDR3 has 15 residues. With 4 bases clipped from V and 9 bases from J, the junction kept 10 bases outside the gene matches. The CDR3 coding sequence is TGCGCCAGCAGTGCAGCCGGGACAGGGTGGAGTGAGCAGTTCTTC. As protein: CASSAAGTGWSEQFF.

This rearrangement joins TRBV28 to TRBJ1-2; weak D call: TRBD1 (6 bases). The germline V gene encodes CDR1 MDHEN and CDR2 SYDVKM. Trimming stripped 3 bases from V and 1 base from J, with 15 bases between. CDR3 size: 16 residues. In DNA, the CDR3 is TGTGCCAGCAGTTTTGAGACAGGAAATTTTAACTATGGCTACACCTTC. The encoded protein is CASSFETGNFNYGYTF.

The sample holds a few counts of this clone. The chain links TRBV14 to TRBJ2-7, with 8 bases identical to TRBD1. V lost 4 bases to trimming and J lost 8 bases; unmatched junction nucleotides: 16. This CDR3 has 16 residues. In germline, CDR1 is SGHDN, CDR2 FVKESK. The CDR3 DNA is TGTGCCAGCAGCCCGTACTCGGGACAGGCCGCAATTAAGCAGTACTTC. This gives the protein CASSPYSGQAAIKQYF.

The chain uses TRBV7-9 and TRBJ1-1; 10 nucleotides line up with TRBD1. Germline V lookup: CDR1 SEHNR, CDR2 FQNEAQ (reference sequence). This CDR3 has 17 residues. V dropped 5 bases and J dropped 0; count of bases not matched to a gene: 9. CDR3 amino acids: CASSPRTGGLMNTEAFF. CDR3 nucleotide sequence: TGTGCCAGCAGCCCCCGGACAGGGGGTTTAATGAACACTGAAGCTTTCTTT.

This clone was counted a few times. The same CDR3 is also encoded by other DNA sequences in this sample. The rearrangement joins TRBV30 to TRBJ1-3; possibly TRBD1 for D (6 bases). The CDR3 spans 18 residues. Germline V lookup: CDR1 GTSNPN, CDR2 SVGIG (reference sequence). Trimming cost V 4 bases and J 0 bases, with 22 bases left between them. CDR3 region: CAWTRTAKFSSSGNTIYF. CDR3 in DNA: TGTGCCTGGACCCGGACAGCTAAATTTTCCTCCTCTGGAAACACCATATATTTT.

The chain recombines TRBV5-1 with TRBJ2-3; 10 positions agree with TRBD1. Per the germline V gene, CDR1 is SGHRS and CDR2 is YFSETQ. This CDR3 has 15 residues. V trimming: 6 bases; J trimming: 4 bases; junction bases outside the gene matches: 8. The CDR3 loop reads CASNRDRGKADTQYF. DNA of the CDR3: TGCGCCAGCAACCGGGACAGGGGCAAGGCAGATACGCAGTATTTT. Based on the CDR3 plus reference TRBV5-1 and TRBJ2-3, the full variable domain is KAGVTQTPRYLIKTRGQQVTLSCSPISGHRSVSWYQQTPGQGLQFLFEYFSETQRNKGNFPGRFSGRQFSNSRSEMNVSTLELGDSALYLCASNRDRGKADTQYFGPGTRLTVL.

The chain carries TRBV9 and TRBJ2-6; D possibly corresponds to TRBD1 (5 bases). Trimming removed 0 bases at V and 4 bases at J, with 11 bases between. The CDR3 is made up of 16 amino acids. Looked up from germline, CDR1 is SGDLS and CDR2 is YYNGEE. The CDR3 DNA sequence: TGTGCCAGCAGCGTAGCTCAAGGGGCCGGGGCCAACGTCCTGACTTTC. Translation: CASSVAQGAGANVLTF.

In DNA form, the CDR3 reads TGTGCCAGCAGCGAACTAGCGGGGAACAATGAGCAGTTCTTC. Translation gives CASSELAGNNEQFF. V is TRBV7-3 and J is TRBJ2-1, with 10 bases aligning to TRBD2. V dropped 5 bases and J dropped 5; count of bases not matched to a gene: 3. The CDR3 contains 14 residues. The germline CDR1 and CDR2 sequences are SGHTA and FQGTGA. Combining the CDR3 with reference TRBV7-3 and TRBJ2-1 gives the whole variable domain GAGVSQTPSNKVTEKGKYVELRCDPISGHTALYWYRQSLGQGPEFLIYFQGTGAADDSGLPNDRFFAVRPEGSVSTLKIQRTERGDSAVYLCASSELAGNNEQFFGPGTRLTVL.

This clone was observed once. V usage is TRBV6-5 and J usage is TRBJ2-7; D is perhaps TRBD2 (6 bases). CDR1 is MNHEY, CDR2 SVGAGI, per germline. V gave up 5 bases and J gave up 2 bases, with 13 bases separating them. The CDR3 loop spans 14 amino acids. The CDR3: CASSPGLAAYEQYF. CDR3 bases: TGTGCCAGCAGTCCGGGACTCGCCGCCTACGAGCAGTACTTC.

The chain joins TRBV27 to TRBJ2-2; 10 bases match TRBD1. V lost 2 bases, J lost 7 bases, and 13 bases stayed unmatched. CDR3 length: 18 residues. CDR1 MNHEY and CDR2 SMNVEV come from the germline V gene (reference sequence). This CDR3 is CASSLRAGTGAGGGELFF. CDR3 DNA: TGTGCCAGCAGTTTACGGGCAGGGACAGGGGCCGGGGGCGGGGAGCTGTTTTTT.

The chain links TRBV5-1 to TRBJ2-7; 11 bases line up with TRBD1. The CDR3 contains 14 residues. The junction had 6 bases not matched to a gene; V was cut back by 4 bases and J by 6 bases. Germline CDR1 SGHRS, CDR2 YFSETQ. The CDR3 sequence is CASSELGTGGEQYF. The CDR3, as DNA: TGCGCCAGCAGCGAGCTAGGGACAGGGGGCGAGCAGTACTTC.

The rearrangement joins TRBV7-2 to TRBJ2-2; D possibly corresponds to TRBD2 (6 bases). Trimming left V 4 bases short and J 4 bases short, with 10 bases between. CDR1 and CDR2 from the germline V gene are SGHTA and FQGNSA. The CDR3 has 14 residues. The CDR3 DNA reads as TGTGCCAGCAGCTATAGCGGTTTCACCGGGGAGCTGTTTTTT. This codes for CASSYSGFTGELFF.

The gene calls are TRBV7-3 and TRBJ2-2; no firm D call. The V end was cut by 4 bases, the J end by 5 bases, with 8 bases between. The CDR3 runs to 13 residues. The germline V gene has CDR1 SGHTA and CDR2 FQGTGA. The CDR3 DNA is TGTGCCAGCAGCTCCCTCGGGACCGGGGAGCTGTTTTTT. As protein: CASSSLGTGELFF. Drawing the rest from reference TRBV7-3 and TRBJ2-2, the complete variable domain is GAGVSQTPSNKVTEKGKYVELRCDPISGHTALYWYRQSLGQGPEFLIYFQGTGAADDSGLPNDRFFAVRPEGSVSTLKIQRTERGDSAVYLCASSSLGTGELFFGEGSRLTVL.

The chain joins TRBV4-1 to TRBJ1-1; possibly TRBD1 for D (5 bases). Trimming took 0 bases from V and 4 from J, leaving 12 bases between them. CDR3 length: 15 amino acids. Per germline, CDR1 MGHRA and CDR2 YSYEKL. As DNA, the CDR3 is TGCGCCAGCAGCCAAGATGGGCAGGGTTTCACTGAAGCTTTCTTT. It is translated as CASSQDGQGFTEAFF.

The genes are TRBV5-3 and TRBJ2-7; TRBD1 might be the D (5 bases). TRBV5-3 is an open reading frame, and its role is uncertain. V lost 4 bases and J 4 bases, leaving 9 bases between the germline ends. The CDR3 sequence is 12 residues long. CDR3 sequence (DNA): TGTGCCAGAAGCCCGCACAGGTACGAGCAGTACTTC. Encoded protein: CARSPHRYEQYF.

V gene TRBV6-5 combines with J gene TRBJ2-2; D possibly corresponds to TRBD1 (6 bases). The ends were cut back, 6 bases at V and 2 bases at J, with 10 bases in the middle. From germline, CDR1 is MNHEY and CDR2 SVGAGI. This CDR3 spans 14 amino acids. CDR3 loop: CASSLGQNTGELFF. CDR3 nucleotides: TGTGCCAGCAGCCTGGGACAAAACACCGGGGAGCTGTTTTTT.

J is TRBJ2-7 and V is TRBV5-4, with 10 bases that match TRBD1. Germline loops: CDR1 SGHNT, CDR2 YYREEE (reference sequence). The CDR3 spans 15 residues. The trim removed 0 bases at V and 4 bases at J, leaving 4 bases unmatched. The CDR3 protein is CASSLGQGAGYEQYF. In nucleotides, the CDR3 is TGTGCCAGCAGCTTGGGACAGGGGGCGGGGTACGAGCAGTACTTC. The variable domain in full, completed from reference TRBV5-4 and TRBJ2-7, reads ETGVTQSPTHLIKTRGQQVTLRCSSQSGHNTVSWYQQALGQGPQFIFQYYREEENGRGNFPPRFSGLQFPNYSSELNVNALELDDSALYLCASSLGQGAGYEQYFGPGTRLTVT.

The chain has TRBV2 and TRBJ1-1; D not resolved. Trimming cost V 2 bases and J 8 bases, with 6 bases left between them. Germline CDR1 SNHLY, CDR2 FYNNEI. The CDR3 is 11 residues long. The CDR3 sequence is CASSEMTEAFF. The CDR3 coding sequence is TGTGCCAGCAGTGAAATGACAGAAGCTTTCTTT.

The chain links TRBV13 to TRBJ2-6, with D possibly matching TRBD2 (6 bases). Trimming stripped 4 bases from V and 2 bases from J, with 18 bases between. CDR1 and CDR2 from the germline V gene are PRHDT and FYEKMQ (reference sequence). The CDR3 is made up of 18 amino acids. CDR3 nucleotides: TGTGCCAGCAGCTCCATAAGGGAGGCAGTCCCTGGGGCCAACGTCCTGACTTTC. The encoded protein is CASSSIREAVPGANVLTF.

The chain links TRBV2 to TRBJ1-1; the D is unclear. V was trimmed by 5 bases and J by 1 base, leaving 5 bases between them. Looked up from germline, CDR1 is SNHLY and CDR2 is FYNNEI. CDR3 length: 12 amino acids. As DNA, the CDR3 is TGTGCCAGCAGTTCGGGGAACACTGAAGCTTTCTTT. Protein: CASSSGNTEAFF.

The rearrangement joins TRBV28 to TRBJ1-3; a possible D gene is TRBD1 (5 bases). The CDR3 is made up of 14 amino acids. V lost 3 bases, J lost 2 bases, and 8 bases lay in between. CDR1 and CDR2 (germline): MDHEN, SYDVKM. The CDR3 loop is CASSFQGAGNTIYF. The CDR3 DNA is TGTGCCAGCAGTTTTCAAGGGGCTGGAAACACCATATATTTT.

This clone showed up just a few times. The chain joins TRBV4-1 to TRBJ2-2; TRBD2 agrees at 12 bases. The CDR3 has 16 residues. Germline V gene lookup returns CDR1 MGHRA and CDR2 YSYEKL. The J segment lost 5 bases and the V segment lost 6 bases, leaving 7 bases of the junction unmatched. The CDR3 DNA reads TGCGCCAGCAGAATAGGACTAGCGGGAAGGACCGGGGAGCTGTTTTTT. Translation: CASRIGLAGRTGELFF.

The CDR3 is CASGLSGSYNEQFF. The CDR3 nucleotides are TGTGCCAGCGGGCTTAGCGGGAGCTACAATGAGCAGTTCTTC. The rearrangement uses TRBV5-6 and TRBJ2-1; 9 nucleotides align to TRBD2. The germline CDR1 and CDR2 sequences are SGHDT and YYEEEE. This CDR3 comprises 14 residues. Germline trimming cut 7 bases from V and 3 bases from J; bases unmatched to any gene: 5.

The chain joins TRBV7-9 to TRBJ1-3; perhaps TRBD1 as D (5 bases). Between the trimmed V and J ends, which lost 5 bases and 9 bases, there was a span of 11 bases. Per the germline V gene, CDR1 is SEHNR and CDR2 is FQNEAQ (reference sequence). This CDR3 comprises 12 residues. CDR3 sequence: CASSPQGGTIYF. The CDR3 DNA is TGTGCCAGCAGCCCCCAGGGAGGCACCATATATTTT.

The CDR3 protein is CASSTGGSGRDTQYF. CDR3 DNA: TGCGCCAGCAGTACCGGGGGCAGCGGGAGGGATACGCAGTATTTT. The chain carries TRBV10-1 and TRBJ2-3, with 9 bases aligning to TRBD2. V lost 5 bases, J lost 6 bases, and 9 bases stayed unmatched. The V gene's germline CDR1 is WNHNN and CDR2 SYGVQD (reference sequence). CDR3 length equals 15 residues.

The V and J genes are TRBV6-4 and TRBJ1-5; D unresolved. The V and J ends lost 5 bases and 6 bases respectively, with 11 bases between them. The CDR3 contains 13 residues. CDR1 is MRHNA, CDR2 SNTAGT, per germline. The CDR3 DNA reads TGTGCCAGCAGTCCGGGAGTGGGTCAGCCCCAGCATTTT. This encodes CASSPGVGQPQHF.